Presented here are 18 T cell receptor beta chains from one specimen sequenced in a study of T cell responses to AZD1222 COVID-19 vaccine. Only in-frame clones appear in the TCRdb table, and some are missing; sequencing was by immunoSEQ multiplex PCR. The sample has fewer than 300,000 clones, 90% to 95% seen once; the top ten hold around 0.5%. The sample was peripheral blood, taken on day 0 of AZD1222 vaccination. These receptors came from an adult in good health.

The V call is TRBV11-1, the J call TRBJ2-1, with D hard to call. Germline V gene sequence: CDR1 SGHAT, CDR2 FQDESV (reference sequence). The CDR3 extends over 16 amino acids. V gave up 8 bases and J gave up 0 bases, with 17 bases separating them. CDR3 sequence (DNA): TGTGCCAGCGAATCTAGAAACGTTTCCTCCTACAATGAGCAGTTCTTC. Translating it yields CASESRNVSSYNEQFF. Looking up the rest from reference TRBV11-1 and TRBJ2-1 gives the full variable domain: EAEVAQSPRYKITEKSQAVAFWCDPISGHATLYWYRQILGQGPELLVQFQDESVVDDSQLPKDRFSAERLKGVDSTLKIQPAELGDSAMYLCASESRNVSSYNEQFFGPGTRLTVL.

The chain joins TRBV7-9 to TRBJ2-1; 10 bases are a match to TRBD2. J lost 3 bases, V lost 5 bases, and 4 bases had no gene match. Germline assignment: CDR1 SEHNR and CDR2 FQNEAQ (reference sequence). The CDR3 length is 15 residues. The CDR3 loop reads CASSHLAGVYNEQFF. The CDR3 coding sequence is TGTGCCAGCAGCCATCTAGCGGGAGTCTACAATGAGCAGTTCTTC.

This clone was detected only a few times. In nucleotides, the CDR3 is TGTGCCAGTTCTCCGGGACGTAGGCTAGCGGGAGCACATGAGCAGTACTTC. This translates into CASSPGRRLAGAHEQYF. This chain uses TRBV19 with TRBJ2-7; 10 bases are a match to TRBD2. V was clipped by 8 bases and J by 7 bases; unmatched bases: 20. This CDR3 has 17 residues. Germline V lookup: CDR1 LNHDA, CDR2 SQIVND (reference sequence).

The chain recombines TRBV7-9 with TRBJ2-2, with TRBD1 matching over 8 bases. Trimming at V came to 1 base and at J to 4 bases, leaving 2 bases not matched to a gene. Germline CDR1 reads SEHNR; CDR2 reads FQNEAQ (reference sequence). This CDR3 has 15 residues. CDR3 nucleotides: TGTGCCAGCAGCTTAGTGACAGGGGCCACCGGGGAGCTGTTTTTT. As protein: CASSLVTGATGELFF.

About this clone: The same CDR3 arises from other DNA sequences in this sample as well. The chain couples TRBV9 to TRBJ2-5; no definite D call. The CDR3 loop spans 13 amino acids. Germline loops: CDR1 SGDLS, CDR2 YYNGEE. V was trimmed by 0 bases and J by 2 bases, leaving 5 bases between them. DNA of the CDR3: TGTGCCAGCAGCGTAGCCCAGCAAGAGACCCAGTACTTC. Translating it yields CASSVAQQETQYF.

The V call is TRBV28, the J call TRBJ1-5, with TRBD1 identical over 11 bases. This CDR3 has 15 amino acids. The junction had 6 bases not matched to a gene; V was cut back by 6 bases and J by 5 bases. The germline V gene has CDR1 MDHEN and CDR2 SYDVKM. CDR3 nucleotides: TGTGCCAGCAGCCCGGGACAGGGGGTTTATCAGCCCCAGCATTTT. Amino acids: CASSPGQGVYQPQHF.

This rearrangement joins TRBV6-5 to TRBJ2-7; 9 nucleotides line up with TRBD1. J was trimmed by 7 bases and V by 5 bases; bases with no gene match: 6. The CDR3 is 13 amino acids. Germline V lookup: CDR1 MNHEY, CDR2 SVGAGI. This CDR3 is CASSKGQGGEQYF. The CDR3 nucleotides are TGTGCCAGCAGTAAGGGACAGGGAGGGGAGCAGTACTTC.

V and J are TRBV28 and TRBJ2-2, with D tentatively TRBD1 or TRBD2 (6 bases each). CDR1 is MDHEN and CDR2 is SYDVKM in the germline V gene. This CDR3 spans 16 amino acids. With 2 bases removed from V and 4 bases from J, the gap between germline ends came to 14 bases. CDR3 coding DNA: TGTGCCAGCAGTTTACTGGGGGGCCCCGGCACCGGGGAGCTGTTTTTT. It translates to CASSLLGGPGTGELFF.

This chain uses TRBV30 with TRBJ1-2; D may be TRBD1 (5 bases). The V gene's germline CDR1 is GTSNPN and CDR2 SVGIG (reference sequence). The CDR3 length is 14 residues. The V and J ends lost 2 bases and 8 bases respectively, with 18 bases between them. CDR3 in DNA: TGTGCCTGGAGTCCCAACTCTAGGGGTGAGGGCTACACCTTC. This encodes CAWSPNSRGEGYTF.

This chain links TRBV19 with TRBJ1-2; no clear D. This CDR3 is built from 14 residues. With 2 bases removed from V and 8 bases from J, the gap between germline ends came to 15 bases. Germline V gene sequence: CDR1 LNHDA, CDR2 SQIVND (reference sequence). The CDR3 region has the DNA TGTGCCAGTAGTATAAGCAGGACCCCGCGAGGCTACACCTTC. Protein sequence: CASSISRTPRGYTF.

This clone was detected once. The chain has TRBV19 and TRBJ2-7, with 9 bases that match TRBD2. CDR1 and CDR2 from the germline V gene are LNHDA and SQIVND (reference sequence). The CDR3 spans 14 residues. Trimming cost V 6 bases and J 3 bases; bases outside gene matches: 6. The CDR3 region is CASRPSGKNYEQYF. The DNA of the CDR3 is TGTGCCAGTAGACCTAGCGGGAAGAACTACGAGCAGTACTTC.

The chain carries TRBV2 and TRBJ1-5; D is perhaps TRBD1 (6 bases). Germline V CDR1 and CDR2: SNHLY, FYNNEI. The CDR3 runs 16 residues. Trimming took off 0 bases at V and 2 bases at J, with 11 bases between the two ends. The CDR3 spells CASSEAGGIGNQPQHF. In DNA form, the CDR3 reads TGTGCCAGCAGTGAAGCAGGGGGGATCGGCAATCAGCCCCAGCATTTT.

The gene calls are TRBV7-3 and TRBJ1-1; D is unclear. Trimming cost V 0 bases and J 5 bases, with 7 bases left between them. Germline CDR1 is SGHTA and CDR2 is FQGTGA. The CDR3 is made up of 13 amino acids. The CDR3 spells CASSLTQRTEAFF. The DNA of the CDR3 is TGTGCCAGCAGCTTAACCCAGCGGACTGAAGCTTTCTTT. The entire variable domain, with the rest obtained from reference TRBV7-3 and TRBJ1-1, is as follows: GAGVSQTPSNKVTEKGKYVELRCDPISGHTALYWYRQSLGQGPEFLIYFQGTGAADDSGLPNDRFFAVRPEGSVSTLKIQRTERGDSAVYLCASSLTQRTEAFFGQGTRLTVV.

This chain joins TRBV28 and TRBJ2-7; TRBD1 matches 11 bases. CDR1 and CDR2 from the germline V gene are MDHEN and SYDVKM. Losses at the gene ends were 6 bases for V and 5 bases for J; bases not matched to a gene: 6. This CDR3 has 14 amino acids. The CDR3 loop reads CASRTGQGAHEQYF. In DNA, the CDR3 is TGTGCCAGCAGGACCGGACAGGGGGCCCACGAGCAGTACTTC.

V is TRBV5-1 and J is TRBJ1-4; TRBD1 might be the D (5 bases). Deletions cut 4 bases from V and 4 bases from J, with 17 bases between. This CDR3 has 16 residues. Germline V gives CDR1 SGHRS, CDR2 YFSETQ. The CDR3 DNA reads TGCGCCAGCAGCCAACGAACGGAGGGGTTTAATGAAAAACTGTTTTTT. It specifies CASSQRTEGFNEKLFF.

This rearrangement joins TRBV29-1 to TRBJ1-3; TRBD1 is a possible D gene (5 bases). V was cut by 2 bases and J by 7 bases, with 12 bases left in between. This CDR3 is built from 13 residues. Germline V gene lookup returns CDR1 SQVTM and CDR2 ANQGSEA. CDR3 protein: CSVERGGGNTIYF. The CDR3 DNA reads TGCAGCGTTGAAAGGGGCGGGGGGAACACCATATATTTT.

Written as DNA, the CDR3 is TGTGCCAGCAGCTTAGGGGCAGGGAGCTCTGGAAACACCATATATTTT. Amino acids: CASSLGAGSSGNTIYF. The chain links TRBV7-9 to TRBJ1-3; a weak D match, TRBD1 (5 bases). Germline CDR1 reads SEHNR; CDR2 reads FQNEAQ (reference sequence). Deletions cut 1 base from V and 0 bases from J, with 10 bases between. CDR3 length equals 16 residues.

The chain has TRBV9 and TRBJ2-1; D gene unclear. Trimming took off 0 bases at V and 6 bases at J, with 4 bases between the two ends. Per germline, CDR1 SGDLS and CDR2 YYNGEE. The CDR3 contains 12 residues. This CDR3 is CASSVGSNEQFF. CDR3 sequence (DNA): TGTGCCAGCAGCGTAGGTAGCAATGAGCAGTTCTTC.